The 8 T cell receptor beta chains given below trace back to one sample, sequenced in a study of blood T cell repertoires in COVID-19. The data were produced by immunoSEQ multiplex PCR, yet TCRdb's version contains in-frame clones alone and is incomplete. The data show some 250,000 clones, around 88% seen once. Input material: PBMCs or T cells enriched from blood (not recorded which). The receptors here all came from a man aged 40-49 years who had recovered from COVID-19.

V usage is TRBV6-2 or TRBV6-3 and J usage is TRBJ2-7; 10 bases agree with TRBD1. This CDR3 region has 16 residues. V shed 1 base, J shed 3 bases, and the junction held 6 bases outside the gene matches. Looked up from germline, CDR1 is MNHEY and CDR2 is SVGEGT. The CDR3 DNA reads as TGTGCCAGCAGTTACTTCCCCGGGACAGGGGACTACGAGCAGTACTTC. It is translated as CASSYFPGTGDYEQYF.

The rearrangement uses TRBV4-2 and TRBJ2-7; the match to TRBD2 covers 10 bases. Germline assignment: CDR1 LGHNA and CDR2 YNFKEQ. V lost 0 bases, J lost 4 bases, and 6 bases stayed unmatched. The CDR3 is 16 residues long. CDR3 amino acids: CASSQDGGLAKYEQYF. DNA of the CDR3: TGTGCCAGCAGCCAAGATGGGGGACTAGCGAAGTACGAGCAGTACTTC.

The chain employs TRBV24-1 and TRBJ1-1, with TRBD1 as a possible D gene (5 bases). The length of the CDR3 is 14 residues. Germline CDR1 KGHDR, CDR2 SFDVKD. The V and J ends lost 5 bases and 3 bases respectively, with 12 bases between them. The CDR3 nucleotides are TGTGCCACCAGTGTTTGGGGGGAGGACACTGAAGCTTTCTTT. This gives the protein CATSVWGEDTEAFF.

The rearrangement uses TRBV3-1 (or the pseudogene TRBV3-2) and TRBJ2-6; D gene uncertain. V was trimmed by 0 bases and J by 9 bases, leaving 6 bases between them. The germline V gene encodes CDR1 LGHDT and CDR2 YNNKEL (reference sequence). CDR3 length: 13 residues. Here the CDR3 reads CASSQDPLNVLTF. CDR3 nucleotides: TGTGCCAGCAGCCAAGATCCCCTCAACGTCCTGACTTTC.

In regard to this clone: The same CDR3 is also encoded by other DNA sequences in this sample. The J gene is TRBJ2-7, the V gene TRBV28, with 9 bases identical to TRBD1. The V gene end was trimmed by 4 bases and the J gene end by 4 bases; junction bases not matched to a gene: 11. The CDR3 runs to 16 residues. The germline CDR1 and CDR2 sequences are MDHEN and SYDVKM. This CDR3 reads CASSSQQGAVSYEQYF. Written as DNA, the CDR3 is TGTGCCAGCAGTTCCCAACAGGGGGCGGTTTCGTACGAGCAGTACTTC.

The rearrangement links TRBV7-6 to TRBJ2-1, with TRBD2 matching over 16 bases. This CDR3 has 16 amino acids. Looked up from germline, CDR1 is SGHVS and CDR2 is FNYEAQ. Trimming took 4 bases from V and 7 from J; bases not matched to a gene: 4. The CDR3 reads CASSSGLAGGRNEQFF. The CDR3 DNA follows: TGTGCCAGCAGCTCGGGACTAGCGGGGGGGCGAAATGAGCAGTTCTTC.

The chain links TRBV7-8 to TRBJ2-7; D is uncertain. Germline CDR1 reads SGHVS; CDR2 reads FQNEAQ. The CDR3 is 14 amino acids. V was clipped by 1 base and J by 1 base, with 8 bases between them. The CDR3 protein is CASSLGSASYEQYF. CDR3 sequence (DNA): TGTGCCAGCAGCTTAGGGAGCGCATCCTACGAGCAGTACTTC. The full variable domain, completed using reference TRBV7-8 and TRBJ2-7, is GAGVSQSPRYKVAKRGQDVALRCDPISGHVSLFWYQQALGQGPEFLTYFQNEAQLDKSGLPSDRFFAERPEGSVSTLKIQRTQQEDSAVYLCASSLGSASYEQYFGPGTRLTVT.

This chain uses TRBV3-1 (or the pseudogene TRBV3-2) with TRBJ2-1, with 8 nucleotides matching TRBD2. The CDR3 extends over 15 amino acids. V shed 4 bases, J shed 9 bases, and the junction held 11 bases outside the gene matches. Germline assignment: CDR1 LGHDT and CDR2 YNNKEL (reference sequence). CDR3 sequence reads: CASSPSLAAKGEQFF. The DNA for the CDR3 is TGTGCCAGCAGCCCCTCACTAGCGGCAAAGGGTGAGCAGTTCTTC.